The 32 T cell receptor beta chains below all came from one sample that was sequenced in a study of PD-1 blockade in classical Hodgkin lymphoma. Time point in this sample: cycle 4 day 1 (C4D1), after 5 to 7 weeks of nivolumab. Autologous stem cell transplantation was followed by relapse in every patient, and brentuximab vedotin exposure varied. TCRdb's table, derived via immunoSEQ multiplex PCR, lists solely in-frame clones and lacks some. The table lists about 28,000 clones, over 75% of them singletons. The source was peripheral blood mononuclear cells (PBMCs), collected before the fourth cycle of nivolumab. The receptors derive from a human donor with classical Hodgkin lymphoma.

The chain carries TRBV6-1 and TRBJ1-3; D not certain. The germline V gene encodes CDR1 MNHNS and CDR2 SASEGT. The CDR3 covers 14 residues. Trimming took 4 bases from V and 9 from J, leaving 16 bases between them. CDR3 amino acids: CASSVKRDNPTIYF. Written as DNA, the CDR3 is TGTGCCAGCAGTGTAAAACGAGACAATCCCACCATATATTTT.

This chain joins TRBV6-6 and TRBJ2-7; a weak D match, TRBD2 (6 bases). Trimming removed 6 bases at V and 4 bases at J, with 16 bases between. Germline CDR1 is MNHNY and CDR2 is SVGAGI (reference sequence). The CDR3 has 14 residues. The CDR3 bases are TGTGCCAGCAGCCCCGGCGGGGCCATATACGAGCAGTACTTC. Amino acids: CASSPGGAIYEQYF.

The chain employs TRBV5-4 and TRBJ1-2, with D maybe TRBD1 (5 bases). This CDR3 has 13 residues. V shed 0 bases and J shed 2 bases, with 5 bases lying between them. Germline CDR1 is SGHNT and CDR2 is YYREEE (reference sequence). The CDR3 nucleotides are TGTGCCAGCAGCTTGGGACAGAACTATGGCTACACCTTC. Amino acid sequence: CASSLGQNYGYTF.

This chain joins TRBV28 and TRBJ1-1; the match to TRBD1 covers 7 bases. In germline, CDR1 is MDHEN, CDR2 SYDVKM. This CDR3 region has 14 residues. The junction had 6 bases not matched to a gene; V was cut back by 7 bases and J by 1 base. The CDR3 protein is CASTSGGANTEAFF. CDR3 nucleotide sequence: TGTGCCAGCACTTCAGGGGGGGCGAACACTGAAGCTTTCTTT.

The chain has TRBV10-2 and TRBJ2-2, with 9 bases matching TRBD1. V gave up 6 bases and J gave up 2 bases; unmatched junction bases: 4. CDR3 length: 15 amino acids. Per the germline V gene, CDR1 is WSHSY and CDR2 is SAAADI. The CDR3 here is CASRQGQGNTGELFF. The CDR3 bases are TGCGCCAGCAGACAGGGACAGGGAAACACCGGGGAGCTGTTTTTT.

Written as DNA, the CDR3 is TGTGCCAGTAGTAGTGGACAGGGGGCATTAGGCGAGCAGTACTTC. Translating gives CASSSGQGALGEQYF. This chain connects TRBV19 to TRBJ2-7; 11 bases fit TRBD1. The CDR3 is 15 amino acids. CDR1 LNHDA and CDR2 SQIVND come from the germline V gene (reference sequence). J lost 6 bases, V lost 4 bases, and 8 bases had no gene match. The whole variable domain, filled in from reference TRBV19 and TRBJ2-7, reads DGGITQSPKYLFRKEGQNVTLSCEQNLNHDAMYWYRQDPGQGLRLIYYSQIVNDFQKGDIAEGYSVSREKKESFPLTVTSAQKNPTAFYLCASSSGQGALGEQYFGPGTRLTVT.

This clone was observed a few times. The chain combines TRBV2 with TRBJ1-5; 8 nucleotides line up with TRBD1. Per the germline V gene, CDR1 is SNHLY and CDR2 is FYNNEI. This CDR3 is 14 amino acids long. J lost 2 bases, V lost 5 bases, and 2 bases had no gene match. CDR3: CASSSGGGNQPQHF. For the CDR3, the DNA is TGTGCCAGCAGTTCAGGGGGCGGCAATCAGCCCCAGCATTTT.

This rearrangement joins TRBV5-1 to TRBJ1-3, with D tentatively TRBD1 (6 bases). V was clipped by 1 base and J by 0 bases, with 8 bases between them. CDR3 length: 15 residues. Germline CDR1 SGHRS, CDR2 YFSETQ. The CDR3 loop reads CASSLKGGSGNTIYF. In nucleotides, the CDR3 is TGCGCCAGCAGCTTGAAGGGGGGCTCTGGAAACACCATATATTTT.

The chain uses TRBV10-3 and TRBJ2-5; D is ambiguous. Germline lookup yields CDR1 ENHRY and CDR2 SYGVKD. Trimming pared 0 bases from V and 5 bases from J, leaving 7 bases between. CDR3 size: 13 residues. The CDR3 is CAISESSPETQYF. The CDR3 bases are TGTGCCATCAGTGAGTCGTCACCCGAGACCCAGTACTTC.

V is TRBV18 and J is TRBJ2-6; no clear D. The germline V and J ends were trimmed by 5 bases and 5 bases, with 19 bases remaining between them. Germline CDR1 reads KGHSH; CDR2 reads LQKENI. The CDR3 length is 17 residues. This CDR3 reads CASSYIHLQSRANVLTF. CDR3 in DNA: TGTGCCAGCTCATACATACATTTACAAAGTCGGGCCAACGTCCTGACTTTC.

This chain uses TRBV9 with TRBJ2-5; D is possibly TRBD1 (6 bases). The CDR3 covers 15 residues. Trimming pared 3 bases from V and 1 base from J, leaving 13 bases between. The germline gives CDR1 SGDLS, CDR2 YYNGEE. The CDR3 DNA reads as TGTGCCAGCAGCGCCCTAGACAGGATCCAAGAGACCCAGTACTTC. Amino acids: CASSALDRIQETQYF.

V is TRBV27 and J is TRBJ2-6; 11 nucleotides agree with TRBD1. V trimming: 2 bases; J trimming: 3 bases; junction bases outside the gene matches: 6. The CDR3 consists of 18 residues. Germline CDR1 is MNHEY and CDR2 is SMNVEV (reference sequence). The CDR3 region has the DNA TGTGCCAGCAGTTTACGGACAGGGGGCAATAGTGGGGCCAACGTCCTGACTTTC. Residues: CASSLRTGGNSGANVLTF.

The chain uses TRBV6-1 and TRBJ2-3; D is ambiguous. The CDR3 is 11 amino acids. The germline V gene encodes CDR1 MNHNS and CDR2 SASEGT. V was trimmed by 7 bases and J by 2 bases, leaving 4 bases between them. CDR3 region: CASTVTDTQYF. The CDR3, as DNA: TGTGCCAGCACTGTCACAGATACGCAGTATTTT.

This clone was seen only once. The genes are TRBV18 and TRBJ1-1; D may be TRBD1 (5 bases). The germline V and J ends were trimmed by 2 bases and 5 bases, with 12 bases remaining between them. CDR1 is KGHSH and CDR2 is LQKENI in the germline V gene. The length of the CDR3 is 14 residues. The CDR3 is CASSPGALLTEAFF. The CDR3 DNA reads TGTGCCAGCTCACCAGGGGCCCTGTTGACTGAAGCTTTCTTT.

The chain carries TRBV7-6 and TRBJ2-3, with TRBD2 identical over 12 bases. The CDR3 is made up of 16 amino acids. CDR1 is SGHVS and CDR2 is FNYEAQ in the germline V gene. Losses at the gene ends were 3 bases for V and 2 bases for J; bases not matched to a gene: 3. CDR3 in DNA: TGTGCCAGCAGCTTCGGACTAGCGGGATACACAGATACGCAGTATTTT. It translates to CASSFGLAGYTDTQYF.

The chain links TRBV5-1 to TRBJ2-2, with 9 bases fitting TRBD2. CDR3 length: 18 residues. The ends lost 5 bases at V and 4 bases at J; junction bases unmatched: 15. Germline V gives CDR1 SGHRS, CDR2 YFSETQ. The CDR3 reads CASRSWSASGTSTGELFF. The CDR3 DNA sequence: TGCGCCAGCAGGTCATGGTCGGCTAGCGGGACTTCCACCGGGGAGCTGTTTTTT.

The chain recombines TRBV19 with TRBJ1-3; no definite D call. The CDR3 has 20 residues. The germline V gene encodes CDR1 LNHDA and CDR2 SQIVND (reference sequence). Trimming removed 5 bases from V and 0 bases from J, with 26 bases in between. Written as DNA, the CDR3 is TGTGCCAGTAGTGGTTCAATCCCGTCGTCCAGTGCAAGCTCTGGAAACACCATATATTTT. It translates to CASSGSIPSSSASSGNTIYF.

The chain employs TRBV5-1 and TRBJ1-4; 8 bases align to TRBD1. This CDR3 is built from 15 residues. J lost 5 bases, V lost 4 bases, and 7 bases had no gene match. The germline V gene has CDR1 SGHRS and CDR2 YFSETQ. The CDR3 is CASSNPGQVNEKLFF. In DNA, the CDR3 is TGCGCCAGCAGCAACCCGGGACAGGTGAATGAAAAACTGTTTTTT.

The J gene is TRBJ1-1, the V gene TRBV19, with TRBD1 identical over 9 bases. The CDR3 is 15 amino acids. The germline gives CDR1 LNHDA, CDR2 SQIVND (reference sequence). Trimming at V came to 6 bases and at J to 4 bases, leaving 9 bases not matched to a gene. The CDR3 sequence is CASRQRDREGTEAFF. The CDR3 DNA reads as TGTGCCAGTAGACAACGGGACAGGGAGGGCACTGAAGCTTTCTTT.

V usage is TRBV18 and J usage is TRBJ1-1; 8 nucleotides line up with TRBD1. V shed 5 bases and J 1 base; nucleotides not matched to a gene: 3. The CDR3 is made up of 14 amino acids. The V gene's germline CDR1 is KGHSH and CDR2 LQKENI. CDR3 coding DNA: TGTGCCAGCTCAACAACAGGGGGGAACACTGAAGCTTTCTTT. Its translation: CASSTTGGNTEAFF.

The V and J genes are TRBV7-9 and TRBJ2-2; 13 bases align to TRBD2. CDR1 SEHNR and CDR2 FQNEAQ come from the germline V gene (reference sequence). The CDR3 is 17 amino acids. V shed 6 bases, J shed 2 bases, and the junction held 6 bases outside the gene matches. CDR3 region: CASSRTSGRANTGELFF. The CDR3 region has the DNA TGTGCCAGCAGTAGGACTAGCGGGAGAGCCAACACCGGGGAGCTGTTTTTT.

V usage is TRBV6-4 and J usage is TRBJ1-3; D unclear. The CDR3 runs to 14 residues. CDR1 and CDR2 (germline): MRHNA, SNTAGT. V lost 0 bases to trimming and J lost 0 bases, with 3 bases between them. CDR3 region: CASSDSISGNTIYF. CDR3 DNA sequence: TGTGCCAGCAGTGACTCAATCTCTGGAAACACCATATATTTT.

V usage is TRBV7-9 and J usage is TRBJ2-2; a possible D gene is TRBD1 (5 bases). There are 15 residues in the CDR3. From germline, CDR1 is SEHNR and CDR2 FQNEAQ (reference sequence). With 2 bases removed from V and 0 bases from J, the gap between germline ends came to 7 bases. CDR3 coding DNA: TGTGCCAGCAGCTTAACAGGCCCGAACACCGGGGAGCTGTTTTTT. It yields the protein CASSLTGPNTGELFF.

The V and J genes are TRBV4-2 and TRBJ1-3; D is unclear. CDR3 length: 18 residues. V was trimmed by 2 bases and J by 0 bases, leaving 17 bases between them. Germline loops: CDR1 LGHNA, CDR2 YNFKEQ. The CDR3 DNA sequence: TGTGCCAGCAGCCAAACCTGGGCCGGAGGAAACTCTGGAAACACCATATATTTT. Amino acids: CASSQTWAGGNSGNTIYF.

This chain uses TRBV4-1 with TRBJ1-6, with D possibly TRBD1 on 5 matching bases. CDR1 is MGHRA and CDR2 is YSYEKL in the germline V gene. This CDR3 region has 11 residues. The V end was cut by 5 bases, the J end by 19 bases, with 15 bases between. The CDR3 coding sequence is TGCGCCAGCAGCGGGGAGCCAAGGACACACTTT. Protein product: CASSGEPRTHF.

The genes are TRBV25-1 and TRBJ2-3; D is possibly TRBD1 (5 bases). Germline lookup yields CDR1 MGHDK and CDR2 SYGVNS. V lost 0 bases to trimming and J lost 3 bases, with 16 bases between them. This CDR3 has 17 amino acids. The CDR3 is CASSEYGATPLTDTQYF. In DNA, the CDR3 is TGTGCCAGCAGTGAATATGGGGCAACGCCTCTAACAGATACGCAGTATTTT.

CDR3 in DNA: TGTGCCAGCAGCCACCAACTGGGAGCCAAAAACATTCAGTACTTC. It specifies CASSHQLGAKNIQYF. The chain is built from TRBV5-4 and TRBJ2-4; no clear D. There are 15 residues in the CDR3. In germline, CDR1 is SGHNT, CDR2 YYREEE (reference sequence). Between the trimmed V and J ends, which lost 4 bases and 0 bases, there was a span of 11 bases. The complete variable domain, with remaining parts taken from reference TRBV5-4 and TRBJ2-4, reads ETGVTQSPTHLIKTRGQQVTLRCSSQSGHNTVSWYQQALGQGPQFIFQYYREEENGRGNFPPRFSGLQFPNYSSELNVNALELDDSALYLCASSHQLGAKNIQYFGAGTRLSVL.

This rearrangement joins TRBV5-6 to TRBJ2-7, with unresolved D. This CDR3 is built from 12 residues. Trimming pared 2 bases from V and 4 bases from J, leaving 7 bases between. Germline CDR1 SGHDT, CDR2 YYEEEE. DNA for the CDR3: TGTGCCAGCAGCTTTCAGGCTTACGAGCAGTACTTC. Amino acids: CASSFQAYEQYF.

This clone was recorded a few times. J is TRBJ1-1 and V is TRBV4-1; D is uncertain. The CDR3 covers 17 residues. Germline V gene lookup returns CDR1 MGHRA and CDR2 YSYEKL. Trimming stripped 1 base from V and 2 bases from J, with 17 bases between. The CDR3 here is CASSQGLVTYLNTEAFF. The CDR3 DNA follows: TGCGCCAGCAGCCAAGGGCTTGTGACCTATCTAAACACTGAAGCTTTCTTT.

V is TRBV7-9 and J is TRBJ1-5; D uncertain. Deletions cut 5 bases from V and 4 bases from J, with 12 bases between. The CDR3 spans 14 residues. Germline V CDR1 and CDR2: SEHNR, FQNEAQ (reference sequence). The CDR3 DNA follows: TGTGCCAGCAGCCCAGATTCGTCTAATCAGCCCCAGCATTTT. It specifies CASSPDSSNQPQHF. The whole variable domain, remainder taken from reference TRBV7-9 and TRBJ1-5, is DTGVSQNPRHKITKRGQNVTFRCDPISEHNRLYWYRQTLGQGPEFLTYFQNEAQLEKSRLLSDRFSAERPKGSFSTLEIQRTEQGDSAMYLCASSPDSSNQPQHFGDGTRLSIL.

The chain combines TRBV7-2 with TRBJ2-3; D is possibly TRBD1 (5 bases). CDR1 and CDR2 (germline): SGHTA, FQGNSA. With 4 bases removed from V and 6 bases from J, the gap between germline ends came to 14 bases. The CDR3 has 14 residues. The CDR3, as DNA: TGTGCCAGCAGCTCGTTTAAAAGGGGTGATACGCAGTATTTT. Translating it yields CASSSFKRGDTQYF.

The gene calls are TRBV4-1 and TRBJ1-3; D might be TRBD1 (5 bases). There are 16 residues in the CDR3. V was pared by 0 bases and J by 3 bases, with 12 bases between. Germline lookup yields CDR1 MGHRA and CDR2 YSYEKL. The chain's CDR3 is CASSQDGGSYGNTIYF. CDR3 coding DNA: TGCGCCAGCAGCCAAGACGGGGGATCGTATGGAAACACCATATATTTT.